A selection of T cell receptor beta chains follows, all from one sample in a study of cytomegalovirus exposure and HLA in healthy donors. The assay was immunoSEQ multiplex PCR, and TCRdb's table has in-frame clones only and misses some. The data contain 110,000 to 150,000 clones, 75% to 80% of them singletons. The source material was PBMCs. Every receptor here comes from a male donor in good health and CMV-seronegative. CDR3s include the opening cysteine and the closing phenylalanine or tryptophan. A D gene is named only where the DNA matches it firmly.

d_call: NA
cdr3_length: 15
v_call: TRBV29-1
j_call: TRBJ1-5
cdr3_aa: CSVQEQGGESQPQHF

d_call: TRBD2
cdr3_length: 19
v_call: TRBV7-9
j_call: TRBJ2-7
cdr3_aa: CASSSGTSGADRGAYEQYF

d_call: NA
cdr3_length: 14
v_call: TRBV5-1
j_call: TRBJ2-7
cdr3_aa: CASSLGSGDYEQYF

d_call: TRBD1
cdr3_length: 13
v_call: TRBV7-2
j_call: TRBJ1-5
cdr3_aa: CASSRGLGQPQHF

d_call: TRBD1
cdr3_length: 17
v_call: TRBV27
j_call: TRBJ2-2
cdr3_aa: CASSPSWTGGRAGELFF

d_call: NA
cdr3_length: 12
v_call: TRBV29-1
j_call: TRBJ2-1
cdr3_aa: CSVVAGANEQFF

d_call: TRBD2
cdr3_length: 16
v_call: TRBV15
j_call: TRBJ2-1
cdr3_aa: CATRGAGTSGSYEQFF

d_call: NA
cdr3_length: 13
v_call: TRBV7-6
j_call: TRBJ1-1
cdr3_aa: CASSLYDRSEAFF

d_call: NA
cdr3_length: 12
v_call: TRBV7-9
j_call: TRBJ2-1
cdr3_aa: CASDPEGNEQFF

d_call: NA
cdr3_length: 15
v_call: TRBV2
j_call: TRBJ1-5
cdr3_aa: CASSQDSPPNQPQHF

d_call: NA
cdr3_length: 16
v_call: TRBV4-1
j_call: TRBJ2-7
cdr3_aa: CASSQPPAGRYNEQYF

d_call: TRBD2
cdr3_length: 17
v_call: TRBV18
j_call: TRBJ2-2
cdr3_aa: CASSPRTSGSMTGELFF

d_call: TRBD1
cdr3_length: 15
v_call: TRBV5-1
j_call: TRBJ1-1
cdr3_aa: CASSTRTGKNTEAFF

d_call: TRBD1
cdr3_length: 16
v_call: TRBV6-1
j_call: TRBJ2-7
cdr3_aa: CASSVPGARGFYEQYF

d_call: TRBD1
cdr3_length: 14
v_call: TRBV4-1
j_call: TRBJ1-6
cdr3_aa: CASSQGTGNSPLHF

d_call: NA
cdr3_length: 13
v_call: TRBV5-6
j_call: TRBJ2-7
cdr3_aa: CASSSDSYGEQYF

d_call: NA
cdr3_length: 15
v_call: TRBV19
j_call: TRBJ1-2
cdr3_aa: CASSTTGSLGYGYTF

d_call: NA
cdr3_length: 17
v_call: TRBV27
j_call: TRBJ2-7
cdr3_aa: CASILKGWGGARNEQYF

d_call: NA
cdr3_length: 17
v_call: TRBV2
j_call: TRBJ1-6
cdr3_aa: CASREVNVRGSNSPLHF

d_call: NA
cdr3_length: 14
v_call: TRBV6-6
j_call: TRBJ1-3
cdr3_aa: CASSSLASGNTIYF

d_call: TRBD1
cdr3_length: 12
v_call: TRBV5-8
j_call: TRBJ2-7
cdr3_aa: CATGTGGYEQYF

d_call: NA
cdr3_length: 13
v_call: TRBV6-6
j_call: TRBJ2-5
cdr3_aa: CAIRQGYQETQYF

d_call: NA
cdr3_length: 14
v_call: TRBV7-3
j_call: TRBJ1-6
cdr3_aa: CASSQDRTNSPLHF

d_call: NA
cdr3_length: 13
v_call: TRBV6-5
j_call: TRBJ1-5
cdr3_aa: CASSDRVNQPQHF

d_call: TRBD2
cdr3_length: 14
v_call: TRBV7-9
j_call: TRBJ2-1
cdr3_aa: CASSWGLDGNEQFF

d_call: TRBD2
cdr3_length: 14
v_call: TRBV4-1
j_call: TRBJ2-1
cdr3_aa: CASSTSGGYNEQFF

d_call: TRBD1
cdr3_length: 13
v_call: TRBV30
j_call: TRBJ2-1
cdr3_aa: CASPGQGGLEQFF

d_call: TRBD2
cdr3_length: 16
v_call: TRBV7-9
j_call: TRBJ2-3
cdr3_aa: CSSSLLLAVSTDTQYF

d_call: TRBD1
cdr3_length: 16
v_call: TRBV5-4
j_call: TRBJ2-2
cdr3_aa: CASSQKGAANTGELFF

d_call: NA
cdr3_length: 14
v_call: TRBV2
j_call: TRBJ1-5
cdr3_aa: CASNTHRDNQPQHF

d_call: NA
cdr3_length: 12
v_call: TRBV30
j_call: TRBJ2-7
cdr3_aa: CAWIQGDYEQYF

d_call: TRBD2
cdr3_length: 15
v_call: TRBV6-1
j_call: TRBJ2-3
cdr3_aa: CASSPTSGGADTQYF

d_call: TRBD2
cdr3_length: 19
v_call: TRBV27
j_call: TRBJ2-1
cdr3_aa: CASSLYPSDFSGRASEQFF

d_call: TRBD2
cdr3_length: 15
v_call: TRBV7-9
j_call: TRBJ2-1
cdr3_aa: CASSLGGSAYNEQFF

d_call: NA
cdr3_length: 13
v_call: TRBV9
j_call: TRBJ1-4
cdr3_aa: CASSGGEIEKLFF

d_call: NA
cdr3_length: 15
v_call: TRBV5-1
j_call: TRBJ2-1
cdr3_aa: CASSSFSVERNEQFF

d_call: NA
cdr3_length: 14
v_call: TRBV7-9
j_call: TRBJ1-6
cdr3_aa: CASSSSGAVSPLHF

d_call: NA
cdr3_length: 14
v_call: TRBV28
j_call: TRBJ1-3
cdr3_aa: CASSSGDSGNTIYF

d_call: TRBD1
cdr3_length: 14
v_call: TRBV5-1
j_call: TRBJ2-7
cdr3_aa: CASSLGTGPYEQYF

d_call: NA
cdr3_length: 15
v_call: TRBV7-9
j_call: TRBJ2-2
cdr3_aa: CASSLGDSNTGELFF

d_call: TRBD1
cdr3_length: 16
v_call: TRBV5-6
j_call: TRBJ1-1
cdr3_aa: CASSRGQGNMNTEAFF

d_call: TRBD1
cdr3_length: 13
v_call: TRBV19
j_call: TRBJ1-1
cdr3_aa: CASTSDRGVEAFF

d_call: TRBD1
cdr3_length: 14
v_call: TRBV4-3
j_call: TRBJ1-2
cdr3_aa: CASSPDRGDYGYTF

d_call: TRBD2
cdr3_length: 14
v_call: TRBV10-2
j_call: TRBJ2-5
cdr3_aa: CASSGSGRAETQYF

d_call: NA
cdr3_length: 14
v_call: TRBV9
j_call: TRBJ2-6
cdr3_aa: CASRSGSGANVLTF

d_call: NA
cdr3_length: 14
v_call: TRBV14
j_call: TRBJ2-3
cdr3_aa: CASSQDRAFHTQYF

d_call: NA
cdr3_length: 11
v_call: TRBV20-1
j_call: TRBJ1-2
cdr3_aa: CSASGENSYTF

d_call: NA
cdr3_length: 16
v_call: TRBV7-9
j_call: TRBJ1-6
cdr3_aa: CSSSPGGAGRDTPLHF

d_call: TRBD1
cdr3_length: 13
v_call: TRBV10-3
j_call: TRBJ1-1
cdr3_aa: CAISGTGTTEAFF

d_call: NA
cdr3_length: 15
v_call: TRBV27
j_call: TRBJ2-5
cdr3_aa: CASSLWAGHQETQYF

d_call: TRBD2
cdr3_length: 17
v_call: TRBV4-3
j_call: TRBJ2-1
cdr3_aa: CASSPRGLAGGYNEQFF

d_call: NA
cdr3_length: 13
v_call: TRBV6-1
j_call: TRBJ1-1
cdr3_aa: CASITGWNTEAFF

d_call: NA
cdr3_length: 16
v_call: TRBV28
j_call: TRBJ1-2
cdr3_aa: CASSPIRGAQRDGYTF

d_call: NA
cdr3_length: 13
v_call: TRBV7-2
j_call: TRBJ1-2
cdr3_aa: CASSPDKNYGYTF